The 18 T cell receptor beta chains presented below share a single source sample, sequenced in a study of blood T cell repertoires in COVID-19. Profiling relied on immunoSEQ multiplex PCR, and the TCRdb table lists in-frame clones only, not all of them. The repertoire consists of about 62,000 clones, with under 80% occurring once and the leading ten covering about 20%. Sequencing was carried out using peripheral blood. These receptors originate from a man aged 55 to 70 with acute or convalescent COVID-19.

The chain recombines TRBV18 with TRBJ2-7; 10 positions agree with TRBD2. J gave up 3 bases and V 4 bases, and 15 bases lay outside the gene matches. CDR3 length equals 18 residues. Germline V lookup: CDR1 KGHSH, CDR2 LQKENI. In DNA, the CDR3 is TGTGCCAGCTCACTCTTCCCTCCCTTACTAGCGGGGATCTACGAGCAGTACTTC. It encodes CASSLFPPLLAGIYEQYF.

The genes are TRBV19 and TRBJ1-6; TRBD1 is a possible D gene (6 bases). The CDR3 length is 17 residues. Germline V gene data show CDR1 as LNHDA and CDR2 as SQIVND (reference sequence). V shed 4 bases and J shed 9 bases, with 22 bases lying between them. The CDR3 DNA reads TGTGCCAGTAGTAATCAACAGGGCACTCTACTCGGTTCACCCCTCCACTTT. This encodes CASSNQQGTLLGSPLHF.

The V gene is TRBV28, the J gene TRBJ2-2; D is uncertain. Per germline, CDR1 MDHEN and CDR2 SYDVKM. The CDR3 spans 11 residues. Trimming left V 6 bases short and J 9 bases short, with 8 bases between. The CDR3 nucleotides read TGTGCCAGCAGCGGGTACCGGGAGCTGTTTTTT. This encodes CASSGYRELFF.

Only a few counts were recorded for this clone. The rearrangement uses TRBV5-1 and TRBJ2-1; 8 nucleotides match TRBD1. V shed 4 bases, J shed 5 bases, and the junction held 8 bases outside the gene matches. CDR1 is SGHRS and CDR2 is YFSETQ in the germline V gene. The CDR3 runs to 15 residues. CDR3 protein: CASSTGQGDNNEQFF. The CDR3 DNA reads TGCGCCAGCAGCACAGGACAGGGCGATAACAATGAGCAGTTCTTC.

This sequence joins TRBV11-2 and TRBJ2-5, with 12 positions matching TRBD2. The CDR3 is 17 residues long. V trimming: 5 bases; J trimming: 5 bases; junction bases outside the gene matches: 12. Looked up from germline, CDR1 is SGHAT and CDR2 is FQNNGV. CDR3 sequence: CASSLGTSGRPEETQYF. The CDR3 DNA reads TGTGCCAGCAGCCTAGGGACTAGCGGGCGCCCCGAGGAGACCCAGTACTTC. Combining the CDR3 with reference TRBV11-2 and TRBJ2-5 gives the whole variable domain EAGVAQSPRYKIIEKRQSVAFWCNPISGHATLYWYQQILGQGPKLLIQFQNNGVVDDSQLPKDRFSAERLKGVDSTLKIQPAKLEDSAVYLCASSLGTSGRPEETQYFGPGTRLLVL.

The rearrangement links TRBV4-3 to TRBJ2-5; the D gene is possibly TRBD1 (6 bases). V was trimmed by 5 bases and J by 2 bases, leaving 21 bases between them. The germline CDR1 and CDR2 sequences are LGHNA and YSLEER. The CDR3 runs 17 residues. In DNA form, the CDR3 reads TGCGCCAGCAGCGCTACTCGGACATGGGGGCGACAAGAGACCCAGTACTTC. This encodes CASSATRTWGRQETQYF.

This clone has only a few counts. The V call is TRBV9, the J call TRBJ1-6; D is undetermined. Trimming took off 1 base at V and 6 bases at J, with 5 bases between the two ends. Germline lookup yields CDR1 SGDLS and CDR2 YYNGEE. The CDR3 consists of 13 residues. CDR3 sequence (DNA): TGTGCCAGCAGCGTAAGACTTAATTCACCCCTCCACTTT. This sequence encodes CASSVRLNSPLHF.

The genes are TRBV27 and TRBJ1-2, with D perhaps TRBD1 (5 bases). The CDR3 is 14 amino acids. Germline V lookup: CDR1 MNHEY, CDR2 SMNVEV (reference sequence). Trimming took 5 bases from V and 4 from J, leaving 14 bases between them. The CDR3 nucleotides read TGTGCCAGCAGTCGGACTTCCGGGGGCTATGGCTACACCTTC. Translation: CASSRTSGGYGYTF.

The rearrangement uses TRBV6-6 and TRBJ2-7; TRBD2 might be the D (6 bases). Looked up from germline, CDR1 is MNHNY and CDR2 is SVGAGI (reference sequence). CDR3 length: 15 residues. Trimming took 4 bases from V and 1 from J, leaving 14 bases between them. CDR3 bases: TGTGCCAGCAGTTCCCCCACTAGCTGGTCCTACGAGCAGTACTTC. This gives the protein CASSSPTSWSYEQYF.

The chain links TRBV27 to TRBJ1-6; D is ambiguous. CDR1 is MNHEY and CDR2 is SMNVEV in the germline V gene (reference sequence). The CDR3 runs to 14 residues. The V and J ends lost 7 bases and 2 bases respectively, with 9 bases between them. CDR3 nucleotides: TGTGCCAGCACTCCCGTTGCCTATAATTCACCCCTCCACTTT. It codes for CASTPVAYNSPLHF.

This clone was detected once. The chain uses TRBV10-1 and TRBJ2-2; TRBD1 might be the D (8 bases). Trimming shortened V by 8 bases and J by 5 bases, and 18 bases separated the two germline ends. The CDR3 covers 15 residues. Germline V lookup: CDR1 WNHNN, CDR2 SYGVQD (reference sequence). CDR3 in amino acids: CASGGGDRRTGELFF. In nucleotides, the CDR3 is TGCGCCAGCGGAGGGGGGGACAGGCGGACCGGGGAGCTGTTTTTT.

This clone was seen once. V usage is TRBV7-9 and J usage is TRBJ2-7; 8 bases agree with TRBD2. The CDR3 spans 17 residues. Per germline, CDR1 SEHNR and CDR2 FQNEAQ (reference sequence). The trim removed 2 bases at V and 1 base at J, leaving 10 bases unmatched. The CDR3, as DNA: TGTGCCAGCAGCTTATCCTCGGGAGGGAGCGCTTCCTACGAGCAGTACTTC. Translated, it gives CASSLSSGGSASYEQYF.

CDR3: CAIGKDNSPLHF. The CDR3 coding sequence is TGTGCCATCGGCAAAGATAATTCACCCCTCCACTTT. V is TRBV10-3 and J is TRBJ1-6; D is unresolved. The V end was cut by 8 bases, the J end by 5 bases, with 7 bases between. The CDR3 runs to 12 residues. Germline lookup yields CDR1 ENHRY and CDR2 SYGVKD.

The rearrangement uses TRBV27 and TRBJ1-4; tentative D call: TRBD1 (6 bases). Germline CDR1 is MNHEY and CDR2 is SMNVEV (reference sequence). V was pared by 8 bases and J by 5 bases, with 12 bases between. The CDR3 totals 13 residues. CDR3 in amino acids: CASRDNYNEKLFF. CDR3 bases: TGTGCCAGCCGGGACAACTACAATGAAAAACTGTTTTTT.

Here the CDR3 DNA reads TGTGCCAGCAGTTACTCGGCGGCGACCTACGAGCAGTACTTC. Its protein is CASSYSAATYEQYF. The chain couples TRBV6-2 or TRBV6-3 to TRBJ2-7; no definite D call. Trimming cost V 0 bases and J 2 bases, with 8 bases left between them. CDR3 size: 14 residues. Germline V gives CDR1 MNHEY, CDR2 SVGEGT.

The chain is built from TRBV6-6 and TRBJ2-2, with D perhaps TRBD2 (7 bases). The CDR3 is made up of 15 amino acids. From germline, CDR1 is MNHNY and CDR2 SVGAGI (reference sequence). V was shortened by 7 bases and J by 6 bases, with 18 bases between the two germline ends. The CDR3: CASTRGGEGPGELFF. CDR3 in DNA: TGTGCCAGCACCAGAGGGGGGGAGGGCCCCGGGGAGCTGTTTTTT.

Here the CDR3 reads CASSLEAGQGGRVYGYTF. The CDR3 nucleotides read TGTGCCAGCAGCTTAGAGGCCGGACAGGGGGGAAGGGTCTATGGCTACACCTTC. The V call is TRBV7-9, the J call TRBJ1-2, with 10 bases lining up with TRBD1. Germline loops: CDR1 SEHNR, CDR2 FQNEAQ (reference sequence). The V and J ends lost 1 base and 4 bases, in that order; junction bases with no gene match: 12. This CDR3 contains 18 residues.

Here the CDR3 DNA reads TGTGCCAGCAGTTACTCGGCTAGCGGGACAACCTACGAGCAGTACTTC. This translates into CASSYSASGTTYEQYF. The chain uses TRBV6-5 and TRBJ2-7; TRBD2 aligns across 9 bases. The germline CDR1 and CDR2 sequences are MNHEY and SVGAGI. After removal of 0 bases from V and 2 bases from J, the junction contained 5 bases not matched to a gene. This CDR3 is 16 amino acids long.